Listed here are 13 T cell receptor beta chains from one sample, sequenced in a study of cytomegalovirus exposure and HLA in healthy donors (TCRdb year 2017). The library was built by means of the immunoSEQ multiplex PCR assay. For the multiplex PCR, a mixture combining 60 forward primers for TCR Vbeta segments and 13 reverse primers for TCR Jbeta segments was used. What TCRdb holds here is the immuneACCESS table cut down to in-frame rearrangements. Part of the clones is not present; checked against another copy, under half of the missing clones reflect an unresolved V gene, and the others are unexplained. For this sample the table gives 150,000 or so clones, of which 70% to 80% were detected only once. Of the sample, under 2% falls within the top ten clones. The sample taken for sequencing was PBMCs. The receptors originated from a man aged 35 to 55 in good health and CMV-seronegative.

The genes are TRBV7-2 and TRBJ2-3; D call uncertain. The CDR3 covers 12 residues. V was shortened by 5 bases and J by 7 bases, with 10 bases between the two germline ends. CDR1 SGHTA and CDR2 FQGNSA come from the germline V gene. CDR3 bases: TGTGCCAGCAGCCCGACTGCAAATACGCAGTATTTT. As protein: CASSPTANTQYF.

The rearrangement links TRBV18 to TRBJ1-5; D possibly corresponds to TRBD1 (6 bases). Per the germline V gene, CDR1 is KGHSH and CDR2 is LQKENI. The ends were cut back, 4 bases at V and 2 bases at J, with 9 bases in the middle. This CDR3 region has 14 residues. Written as DNA, the CDR3 is TGTGCCAGCTCACGGGCAGGGGGCAATCAGCCCCAGCATTTT. Translation gives CASSRAGGNQPQHF.

The V call is TRBV6-5, the J call TRBJ2-1; TRBD1 might be the D (6 bases). The V gene lost 6 bases and the J gene lost 10 bases, with 16 bases spanning the gap. CDR3 length: 13 residues. Per the germline V gene, CDR1 is MNHEY and CDR2 is SVGAGI. The DNA for the CDR3 is TGTGCCAGCAGCTATTCTGGGGGCTGGGAGCAGTTCTTC. This encodes CASSYSGGWEQFF.

The gene calls are TRBV15 and TRBJ1-1; D not certain. This CDR3 contains 14 residues. From germline, CDR1 is LNHNV and CDR2 YYDKDF (reference sequence). V dropped 0 bases and J dropped 1 base, with 6 bases sitting between them. The CDR3 loop is CATSRDRRNTEAFF. The DNA for the CDR3 is TGTGCCACCAGCAGAGACAGGCGGAACACTGAAGCTTTCTTT.

The chain carries TRBV9 and TRBJ2-2; possibly TRBD2 for D (6 bases). V dropped 2 bases and J dropped 3 bases, with 23 bases sitting between them. Germline assignment: CDR1 SGDLS and CDR2 YYNGEE. The CDR3 runs to 19 residues. CDR3 in amino acids: CASSVSTASSGSHTGELFF. Written as DNA, the CDR3 is TGTGCCAGCAGCGTGAGTACCGCGAGTAGCGGTTCTCACACCGGGGAGCTGTTTTTT.

The V gene is TRBV13, the J gene TRBJ2-3; 8 bases are a match to TRBD1. The CDR3 length is 18 residues. The ends lost 8 bases at V and 0 bases at J; junction bases unmatched: 16. CDR1 is PRHDT, CDR2 FYEKMQ, per germline (reference sequence). CDR3: CASRPGQGPWYSTDTQYF. DNA for the CDR3: TGTGCCAGCCGCCCAGGACAGGGTCCCTGGTATAGCACAGATACGCAGTATTTT.

As regards this clone: Other DNA variants within this sample encode the same CDR3. The V and J genes are TRBV5-1 and TRBJ2-7; no firm D call. Between the trimmed V and J ends, which lost 4 bases and 0 bases, there was a span of 8 bases. This CDR3 has 13 residues. Germline loops: CDR1 SGHRS, CDR2 YFSETQ. Written as DNA, the CDR3 is TGCGCCAGCAGCCCCCTAGGCTCCTACGAGCAGTACTTC. Protein: CASSPLGSYEQYF. The full variable domain, rest sourced from reference TRBV5-1 and TRBJ2-7, is KAGVTQTPRYLIKTRGQQVTLSCSPISGHRSVSWYQQTPGQGLQFLFEYFSETQRNKGNFPGRFSGRQFSNSRSEMNVSTLELGDSALYLCASSPLGSYEQYFGPGTRLTVT.

CDR3 sequence reads: CAWIRTGNTGELFF. For the CDR3, the DNA is TGTGCCTGGATCAGGACTGGCAACACCGGGGAGCTGTTTTTT. The V call is TRBV30, the J call TRBJ2-2; D may be TRBD2 (5 bases). This CDR3 spans 14 amino acids. Germline CDR1 and CDR2: GTSNPN and SVGIG (reference sequence). The V gene lost 4 bases and the J gene lost 2 bases, with 11 bases spanning the gap.

The V call is TRBV28, the J call TRBJ2-1; 14 bases agree with TRBD2. The germline gives CDR1 MDHEN, CDR2 SYDVKM. This CDR3 is built from 20 residues. Trimming cost V 9 bases and J 0 bases; bases outside gene matches: 16. Here the CDR3 DNA reads TGTGCCAGTACCTTTACTTTGGGGACTAGCGGGAGTAGCTCCTACAATGAGCAGTTCTTC. Residues: CASTFTLGTSGSSSYNEQFF.

Only a few counts were recorded for this clone. The rearrangement joins TRBV5-1 to TRBJ1-1; D might be TRBD1 (5 bases). Germline values: CDR1 SGHRS, CDR2 YFSETQ. This CDR3 spans 15 amino acids. Trimming shortened V by 0 bases and J by 3 bases, and 12 bases separated the two germline ends. Here the CDR3 DNA reads TGCGCCAGCAGCTTGGTCAGAGGGGACTACACTGAAGCTTTCTTT. Residues: CASSLVRGDYTEAFF.

This clone has more than one count but fewer than ten. This chain joins TRBV5-1 and TRBJ1-3; tentatively, D is TRBD1 (6 bases). The CDR3 runs to 13 residues. V lost 4 bases, J lost 6 bases, and 11 bases lay in between. Germline assignment: CDR1 SGHRS and CDR2 YFSETQ. The CDR3 DNA reads TGCGCCAGCAGCGCTACAGGGTCAAACACCATATATTTT. This sequence encodes CASSATGSNTIYF.

This rearrangement joins TRBV28 to TRBJ1-5; D may be TRBD1 (5 bases). Per the germline V gene, CDR1 is MDHEN and CDR2 is SYDVKM. V dropped 3 bases and J dropped 0 bases, with 12 bases sitting between them. CDR3 size: 16 residues. For the CDR3, the DNA is TGTGCCAGCAGTTTGGGGCAGCCGTATAGCAATCAGCCCCAGCATTTT. It codes for CASSLGQPYSNQPQHF.

The V call is TRBV4-1, the J call TRBJ2-7; the D gene is possibly TRBD2 (5 bases). CDR1 is MGHRA, CDR2 YSYEKL, per germline. Trimming took 4 bases from V and 2 from J, leaving 18 bases between them. The CDR3 is 16 amino acids. In DNA, the CDR3 is TGCGCCAGCAGCCGTCTACACCGGGATACCCCCTACGAGCAGTACTTC. Protein: CASSRLHRDTPYEQYF.